These 26 T cell receptor beta chains share one sample of origin, sequenced in a study of cytomegalovirus exposure and HLA in healthy donors (dated by TCRdb to about 2017). Library construction relied on the immunoSEQ multiplex PCR assay. For the multiplex PCR, a mixture combining 60 forward primers for TCR Vbeta segments and 13 reverse primers for TCR Jbeta segments was used. TCRdb holds this immuneACCESS table with in-frame rearrangements only. Some clones are missing; in checked studies, unresolved V genes explain under half, and the rest has no known cause. The sample data list 100,000 to 150,000 clones, and approximately 70% of these were observed just once. The ten most abundant clones make up under 5.5% of the sample. The sequenced sample was PBMCs. The receptors shown here come from a man aged 55 to 70 in good health and CMV-seropositive.

The CDR3 loop is CASSLTLHGYTF. The CDR3 DNA reads TGTGCCAGCAGCTTAACCCTACATGGCTACACCTTC. This rearrangement joins TRBV7-9 to TRBJ1-2; D is uncertain. The CDR3 is made up of 12 amino acids. Germline CDR1 SEHNR, CDR2 FQNEAQ (reference sequence). V was clipped by 2 bases and J by 6 bases, with 7 bases between them.

The chain uses TRBV5-1 and TRBJ1-4; TRBD1 is a possible D gene (5 bases). V was cut by 2 bases and J by 7 bases, with 12 bases left in between. Looked up from germline, CDR1 is SGHRS and CDR2 is YFSETQ. This CDR3 spans 14 amino acids. This chain's CDR3 is CASSFGREGEKLFF. CDR3 nucleotide sequence: TGCGCCAGCAGCTTTGGCAGGGAGGGTGAAAAACTGTTTTTT.

J is TRBJ2-7 and V is TRBV27, with a possible D match to TRBD1 (6 bases). CDR3 length: 13 amino acids. The germline V and J ends were trimmed by 4 bases and 4 bases, with 11 bases remaining between them. CDR1 and CDR2 (germline): MNHEY, SMNVEV (reference sequence). The CDR3 reads CASSSGQVYEQYF. The CDR3 DNA sequence: TGTGCCAGCAGTTCGGGACAAGTTTACGAGCAGTACTTC.

This clone was recorded a few times. This chain joins TRBV7-8 and TRBJ2-7; the D gene is possibly TRBD1 (5 bases). The germline V gene has CDR1 SGHVS and CDR2 FQNEAQ. The length of the CDR3 is 14 residues. The germline V and J ends were trimmed by 5 bases and 3 bases, with 14 bases remaining between them. This CDR3 is CASSLGHQNYEQYF. The CDR3 DNA is TGTGCCAGCAGCCTTGGACACCAGAACTACGAGCAGTACTTC.

This clone was picked up one time. The J gene is TRBJ1-4, the V gene TRBV11-2; TRBD1 might be the D (5 bases). Germline values: CDR1 SGHAT, CDR2 FQNNGV. V was shortened by 3 bases and J by 4 bases, with 9 bases between the two germline ends. The CDR3 loop spans 14 amino acids. The CDR3 spells CASSLGRVNEKLFF. DNA for the CDR3: TGTGCCAGCAGCTTGGGCAGGGTTAATGAAAAACTGTTTTTT.

The chain uses TRBV5-4 and TRBJ1-1; 9 bases fit TRBD1. Germline V gene lookup returns CDR1 SGHNT and CDR2 YYREEE (reference sequence). CDR3 size: 15 residues. Trimming at V came to 4 bases and at J to 4 bases, leaving 8 bases not matched to a gene. CDR3 sequence (DNA): TGTGCCAGCAGCCCGGGGGGACAGGGTACCACTGAAGCTTTCTTT. Residues: CASSPGGQGTTEAFF.

Written as DNA, the CDR3 is TGTGCCACCAGCAGAGACGCCGGACAGGGGGCGGGAGAGACCCAGTACTTC. Residues: CATSRDAGQGAGETQYF. The chain joins TRBV15 to TRBJ2-5; 11 nucleotides line up with TRBD1. J gave up 4 bases and V 0 bases, and 7 bases lay outside the gene matches. The CDR3 is 17 amino acids. Germline values: CDR1 LNHNV, CDR2 YYDKDF (reference sequence).

V and J are TRBV6-5 and TRBJ2-1; the match to TRBD1 covers 8 bases. After removal of 6 bases from V and 7 bases from J, the junction contained 2 bases not matched to a gene. Germline assignment: CDR1 MNHEY and CDR2 SVGAGI. The length of the CDR3 is 12 residues. The CDR3 region is CASSRQGNEQFF. CDR3 DNA sequence: TGTGCCAGCAGCAGACAGGGGAATGAGCAGTTCTTC.

V usage is TRBV2 and J usage is TRBJ1-3; tentatively, D is TRBD1 (6 bases). The V end was cut by 8 bases, the J end by 2 bases, with 13 bases between. The CDR3 sequence is 14 residues long. CDR1 SNHLY and CDR2 FYNNEI come from the germline V gene. The CDR3 region has the DNA TGTGCCAGCTTTAAGGGGGGGACTGGAAACACCATATATTTT. The encoded protein is CASFKGGTGNTIYF.

A few counts support this clone. The gene calls are TRBV4-2 and TRBJ2-2; 11 nucleotides match TRBD2. The CDR3 loop spans 17 amino acids. Germline loops: CDR1 LGHNA, CDR2 YNFKEQ. The junction had 4 bases not matched to a gene; V was cut back by 2 bases and J by 2 bases. The CDR3 loop is CASSQQGLAVNTGELFF. The CDR3 nucleotides read TGTGCCAGCAGCCAACAGGGACTAGCGGTTAACACCGGGGAGCTGTTTTTT.

This chain joins TRBV7-9 and TRBJ2-7; D gene unclear. The CDR3 length is 12 residues. Germline V CDR1 and CDR2: SEHNR, FQNEAQ (reference sequence). The V end was cut by 5 bases, the J end by 0 bases, with 5 bases between. The CDR3 protein is CASSLSSYEQYF. The DNA of the CDR3 is TGTGCCAGCAGCCTTAGCTCCTACGAGCAGTACTTC. Variable domain in full (rest from reference TRBV7-9 and TRBJ2-7): DTGVSQNPRHKITKRGQNVTFRCDPISEHNRLYWYRQTLGQGPEFLTYFQNEAQLEKSRLLSDRFSAERPKGSFSTLEIQRTEQGDSAMYLCASSLSSYEQYFGPGTRLTVT.

The chain carries TRBV29-1 and TRBJ1-2; D possibly corresponds to TRBD1 (6 bases). Trimming stripped 4 bases from V and 2 bases from J, with 8 bases between. The CDR3 consists of 12 residues. Germline CDR1 reads SQVTM; CDR2 reads ANQGSEA. This chain's CDR3 is CSVADSNYGYTF. As DNA, the CDR3 is TGCAGCGTTGCGGACAGCAACTATGGCTACACCTTC.

The J gene is TRBJ1-2, the V gene TRBV9; maybe TRBD1 (5 bases). Germline V lookup: CDR1 SGDLS, CDR2 YYNGEE. V lost 0 bases and J lost 2, with 14 bases in between. The CDR3 is 16 residues long. The CDR3, as DNA: TGTGCCAGCAGCGTAGATGGAGGGGCCCGGAACTATGGCTACACCTTC. Residues: CASSVDGGARNYGYTF.

The chain links TRBV27 to TRBJ1-2; no reliable D call. V was trimmed by 0 bases and J by 0 bases, leaving 11 bases between them. Germline values: CDR1 MNHEY, CDR2 SMNVEV (reference sequence). CDR3 length: 16 residues. CDR3 in amino acids: CASSLSHPSANYGYTF. The CDR3 bases are TGTGCCAGCAGTTTATCGCACCCCTCAGCTAACTATGGCTACACCTTC.

This rearrangement joins TRBV18 to TRBJ1-2; 8 bases line up with TRBD1. The J segment lost 7 bases and the V segment lost 3 bases, leaving 4 bases of the junction unmatched. CDR3 size: 13 residues. Germline V lookup: CDR1 KGHSH, CDR2 LQKENI. The CDR3 DNA sequence: TGTGCCAGCTCACCTCAGGGGGCCGGTGGCTACACCTTC. Protein: CASSPQGAGGYTF.

This clone was observed a few times. The sample holds other DNA sequences that translate to the same CDR3. V is TRBV27 and J is TRBJ1-4, with D uncertain. The germline V gene encodes CDR1 MNHEY and CDR2 SMNVEV (reference sequence). CDR3 length: 14 amino acids. The V end was cut by 3 bases, the J end by 7 bases, with 12 bases between. In DNA form, the CDR3 reads TGTGCCAGCAGTTTTCTGGGGAGTGGTGAAAAACTGTTTTTT. Its translation: CASSFLGSGEKLFF.

This clone was picked up a small number of times. The junction shows a germline mismatch at one end, possibly a read error. The J gene is TRBJ2-1, the V gene TRBV7-9, with TRBD2 matching over 7 bases. This CDR3 comprises 15 residues. Germline V CDR1 and CDR2: SEHNR, FQNEAQ (reference sequence). CDR3 loop: CSSSSQGGTPNEQFF. The DNA for the CDR3 is TGTTCCAGCAGCTCGCAGGGAGGGACCCCCAATGAGCAGTTCTTC.

This clone turned up a few times. V usage is TRBV5-6 and J usage is TRBJ1-1; 9 positions agree with TRBD1. V trimming: 5 bases; J trimming: 2 bases; junction bases outside the gene matches: 4. The CDR3 length is 14 residues. Germline V gene lookup returns CDR1 SGHDT and CDR2 YYEEEE. The DNA for the CDR3 is TGTGCCAGCAGACGACAGGGGGGAAACACTGAAGCTTTCTTT. Translated: CASRRQGGNTEAFF.

CDR3 in amino acids: CASSQEGSRGPRETQYF. In DNA, the CDR3 is TGCGCCAGCAGCCAAGAAGGGAGTAGGGGGCCGAGAGAGACCCAGTACTTC. The rearrangement links TRBV4-1 to TRBJ2-5, with TRBD1 identical over 7 bases. J was trimmed by 4 bases and V by 0 bases; bases with no gene match: 11. The CDR3 loop spans 17 amino acids. Looked up from germline, CDR1 is MGHRA and CDR2 is YSYEKL.

V is TRBV19 and J is TRBJ1-5; the match to TRBD1 covers 7 bases. The V gene end was trimmed by 3 bases and the J gene end by 5 bases; junction bases not matched to a gene: 4. The CDR3 covers 14 residues. The germline CDR1 and CDR2 sequences are LNHDA and SQIVND (reference sequence). CDR3 in DNA: TGTGCCAGTAGTATTCGGGACAGCGATCAGCCCCAGCATTTT. Translation gives CASSIRDSDQPQHF.

The chain has TRBV5-1 and TRBJ1-3, with unresolved D. The germline V gene encodes CDR1 SGHRS and CDR2 YFSETQ. CDR3 length equals 15 residues. With 4 bases removed from V and 1 base from J, the gap between germline ends came to 12 bases. CDR3 bases: TGCGCCAGCAGCCCGGACGGAGGGTCTGGAAACACCATATATTTT. Its translation: CASSPDGGSGNTIYF.

This clone was picked up one time. An end of the junction does not agree with germline; a read error may underlie this. The chain employs TRBV7-7 and TRBJ2-7; 9 nucleotides align to TRBD1. This CDR3 region has 16 residues. Per the germline V gene, CDR1 is SSHAT and CDR2 is FNYEAQ (reference sequence). CDR3 sequence (DNA): TGTGCTAGCAGCCCCTTTTTACAGGGGGCTACGGTCGAGCAGTACTTC. It yields the protein CASSPFLQGATVEQYF.

The chain recombines TRBV5-1 with TRBJ2-2, with D maybe TRBD2 (6 bases). The V end lost 4 bases, the J end lost 0 bases, and 10 bases lay between the germline ends. The V gene's germline CDR1 is SGHRS and CDR2 YFSETQ. The CDR3 has 15 amino acids. Here the CDR3 DNA reads TGCGCCAGCAGCCCGGGGACTGCGAACACCGGGGAGCTGTTTTTT. Amino acids: CASSPGTANTGELFF.

J is TRBJ2-2 and V is TRBV5-1; D unclear. The germline V and J ends were trimmed by 2 bases and 3 bases, with 11 bases remaining between them. The CDR3 contains 15 residues. Germline CDR1 SGHRS, CDR2 YFSETQ. CDR3 region: CASSFYIRDTGELFF. CDR3 nucleotides: TGCGCCAGCAGCTTCTATATTCGGGACACCGGGGAGCTGTTTTTT.

The chain has TRBV4-1 and TRBJ1-2, with a weak D call TRBD1 (6 bases). This CDR3 is built from 13 residues. Germline lookup yields CDR1 MGHRA and CDR2 YSYEKL. Deletions cut 0 bases from V and 8 bases from J, with 10 bases between. The CDR3: CASSQDRGVGYTF. CDR3 sequence (DNA): TGCGCCAGCAGCCAAGACAGGGGAGTGGGCTACACCTTC.

The sample holds a few counts of this clone. The rearrangement joins TRBV10-3 to TRBJ1-5; D possibly corresponds to TRBD1 (5 bases). Germline V gene data show CDR1 as ENHRY and CDR2 as SYGVKD. The V end lost 3 bases, the J end lost 2 bases, and 14 bases lay between the germline ends. The length of the CDR3 is 16 residues. CDR3 amino acids: CAISDQGAVGNQPQHF. The CDR3 DNA reads TGTGCCATCAGTGATCAAGGGGCCGTAGGCAATCAGCCCCAGCATTTT.